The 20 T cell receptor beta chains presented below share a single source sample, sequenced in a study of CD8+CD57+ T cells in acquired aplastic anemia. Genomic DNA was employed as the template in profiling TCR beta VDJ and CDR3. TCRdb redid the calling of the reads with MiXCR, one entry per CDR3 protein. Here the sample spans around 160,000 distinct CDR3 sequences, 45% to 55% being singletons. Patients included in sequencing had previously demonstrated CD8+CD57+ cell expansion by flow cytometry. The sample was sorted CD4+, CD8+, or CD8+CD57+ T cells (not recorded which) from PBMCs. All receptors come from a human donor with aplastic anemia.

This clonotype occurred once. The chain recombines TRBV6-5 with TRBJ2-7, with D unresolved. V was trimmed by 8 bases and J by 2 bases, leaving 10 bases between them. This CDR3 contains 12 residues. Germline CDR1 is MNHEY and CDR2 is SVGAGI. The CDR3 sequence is CASRWGAYEQYF. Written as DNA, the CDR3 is TGTGCCAGCCGTTGGGGTGCCTACGAGCAGTACTTC.

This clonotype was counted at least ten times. In DNA form, the CDR3 reads TGTGCCAGCCAATTTGTTCAGGCGAACACTGAAGCTTTCTTT. Its translation is CASQFVQANTEAFF. The rearrangement joins TRBV11-3 to TRBJ1-1; D not resolved. V was clipped by 8 bases and J by 1 base, with 14 bases between them. This CDR3 is 14 amino acids long. In germline, CDR1 is SGHNT, CDR2 YENEEA. Full variable domain (rest looked up from reference TRBV11-3 and TRBJ1-1): EAGVVQSPRYKIIEKKQPVAFWCNPISGHNTLYWYLQNLGQGPELLIRYENEEAVDDSQLPKDRFSAERLKGVDSTLKIQPAELGDSAVYLCASQFVQANTEAFFGQGTRLTVV.

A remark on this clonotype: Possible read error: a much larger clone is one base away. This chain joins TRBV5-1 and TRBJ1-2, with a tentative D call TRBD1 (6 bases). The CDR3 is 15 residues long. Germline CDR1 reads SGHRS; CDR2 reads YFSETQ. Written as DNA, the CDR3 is TGCGCCGGCAGCGTAGGACAGAATCCAAACTATGGCTACACCTTC. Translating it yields CAGSVGQNPNYGYTF.

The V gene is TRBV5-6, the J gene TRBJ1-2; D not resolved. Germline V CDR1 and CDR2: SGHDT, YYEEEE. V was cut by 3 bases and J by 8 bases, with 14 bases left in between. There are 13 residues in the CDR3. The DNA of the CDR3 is TGTGCCAGCAGCTCCTTTCTCAACGGGGGCTACACCTTC. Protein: CASSSFLNGGYTF.

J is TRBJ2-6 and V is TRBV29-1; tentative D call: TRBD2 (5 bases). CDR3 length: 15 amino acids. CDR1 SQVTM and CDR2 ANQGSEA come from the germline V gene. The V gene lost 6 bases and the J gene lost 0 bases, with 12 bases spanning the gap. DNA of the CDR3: TGCAGCGTGGGAGCCGTGGCCTCTGGGGCCAACGTCCTGACTTTC. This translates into CSVGAVASGANVLTF.

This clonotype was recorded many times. The CDR3, as DNA: TGTGCCAGTAGTACGGACAGGGGAAACACCATATATTTT. Protein: CASSTDRGNTIYF. This chain links TRBV19 with TRBJ1-3; 7 bases align to TRBD1. J gave up 4 bases and V 4 bases, and 1 base lay outside the gene matches. The V gene's germline CDR1 is LNHDA and CDR2 SQIVND (reference sequence). The CDR3 is 13 residues long.

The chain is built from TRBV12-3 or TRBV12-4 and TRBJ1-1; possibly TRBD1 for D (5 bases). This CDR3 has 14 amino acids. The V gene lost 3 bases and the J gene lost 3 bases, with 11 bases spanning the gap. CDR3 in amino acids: CASSFQEGDTEAFF. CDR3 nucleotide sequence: TGTGCCAGCAGTTTCCAGGAAGGGGACACTGAAGCTTTCTTT.

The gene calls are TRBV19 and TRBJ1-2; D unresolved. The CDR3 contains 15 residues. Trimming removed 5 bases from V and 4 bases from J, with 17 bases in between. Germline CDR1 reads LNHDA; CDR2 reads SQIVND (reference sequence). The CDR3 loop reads CASSSASGPTYGYTF. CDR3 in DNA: TGTGCCAGTAGTTCCGCCTCCGGTCCGACCTATGGCTACACCTTC.

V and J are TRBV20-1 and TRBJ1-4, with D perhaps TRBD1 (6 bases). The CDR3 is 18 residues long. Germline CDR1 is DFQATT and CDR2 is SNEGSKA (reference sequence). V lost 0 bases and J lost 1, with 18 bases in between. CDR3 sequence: CSARDRRGRLRTNEKLFF. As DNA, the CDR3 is TGCAGTGCTAGAGATCGGAGGGGGAGGTTGAGAACTAATGAAAAACTGTTTTTT.

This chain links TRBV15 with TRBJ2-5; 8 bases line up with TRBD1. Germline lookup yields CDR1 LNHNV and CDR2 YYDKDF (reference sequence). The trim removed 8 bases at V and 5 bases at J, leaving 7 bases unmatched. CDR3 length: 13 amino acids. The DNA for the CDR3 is TGTGCCACCGGGGCAGGGGGCAAGGAGACCCAGTACTTC. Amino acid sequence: CATGAGGKETQYF.

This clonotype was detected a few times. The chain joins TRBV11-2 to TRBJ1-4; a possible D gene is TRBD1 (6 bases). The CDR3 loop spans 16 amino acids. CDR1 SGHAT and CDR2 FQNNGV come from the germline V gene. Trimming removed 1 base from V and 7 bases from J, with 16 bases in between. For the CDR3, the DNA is TGTGCCAGCAGCTTAGGCCCCAACAGGGACGGTGAAAAACTGTTTTTT. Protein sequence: CASSLGPNRDGEKLFF. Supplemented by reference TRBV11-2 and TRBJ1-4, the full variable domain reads EAGVAQSPRYKIIEKRQSVAFWCNPISGHATLYWYQQILGQGPKLLIQFQNNGVVDDSQLPKDRFSAERLKGVDSTLKIQPAKLEDSAVYLCASSLGPNRDGEKLFFGSGTQLSVL.

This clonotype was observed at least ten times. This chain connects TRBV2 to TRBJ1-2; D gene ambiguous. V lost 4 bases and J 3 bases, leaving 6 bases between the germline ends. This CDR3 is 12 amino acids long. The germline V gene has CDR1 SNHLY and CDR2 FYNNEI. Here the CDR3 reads CASSVSDYGYTF. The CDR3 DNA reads TGTGCCAGCAGTGTGTCAGACTATGGCTACACCTTC.

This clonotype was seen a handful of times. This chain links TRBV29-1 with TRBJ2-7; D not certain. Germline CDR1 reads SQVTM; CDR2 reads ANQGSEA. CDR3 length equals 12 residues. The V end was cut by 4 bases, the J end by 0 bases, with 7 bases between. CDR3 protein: CSVGEDSYEQYF. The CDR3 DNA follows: TGCAGCGTTGGAGAGGACTCCTACGAGCAGTACTTC.

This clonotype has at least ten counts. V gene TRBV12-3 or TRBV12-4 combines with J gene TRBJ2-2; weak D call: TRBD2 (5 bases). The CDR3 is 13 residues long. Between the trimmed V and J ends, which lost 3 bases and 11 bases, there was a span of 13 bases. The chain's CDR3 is CASSFRPSGELFF. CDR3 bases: TGTGCCAGCAGTTTCAGACCTTCGGGAGAGCTGTTTTTT.

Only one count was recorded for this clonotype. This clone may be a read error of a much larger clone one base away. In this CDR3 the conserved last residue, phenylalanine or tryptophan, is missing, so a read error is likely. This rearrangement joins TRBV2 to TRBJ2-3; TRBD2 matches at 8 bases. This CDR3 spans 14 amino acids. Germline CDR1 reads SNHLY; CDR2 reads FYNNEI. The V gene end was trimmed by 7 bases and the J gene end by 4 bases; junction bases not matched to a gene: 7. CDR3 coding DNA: TGTGCCAGCATCCTCAGCGGGAGTGCAGATACGCAGTATTTA. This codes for CASILSGSADTQYL.

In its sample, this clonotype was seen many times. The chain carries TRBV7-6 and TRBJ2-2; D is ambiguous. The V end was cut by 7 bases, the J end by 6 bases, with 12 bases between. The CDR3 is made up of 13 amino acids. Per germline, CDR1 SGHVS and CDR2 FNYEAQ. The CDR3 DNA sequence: TGTGCCAGCACCCCACTGTCGGCCGGGGAGCTGTTTTTT. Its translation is CASTPLSAGELFF.

DNA for the CDR3: TGTGCCAGCAGCTTAGCGGGGAGAGGAGTGAACACTGAAGCTTTCTTT. It encodes CASSLAGRGVNTEAFF. The V gene is TRBV7-6, the J gene TRBJ1-1; D gene ambiguous. Germline-derived CDR1 and CDR2 are SGHVS and FNYEAQ. CDR3 length: 16 residues. Trimming cost V 0 bases and J 0 bases, with 11 bases left between them.

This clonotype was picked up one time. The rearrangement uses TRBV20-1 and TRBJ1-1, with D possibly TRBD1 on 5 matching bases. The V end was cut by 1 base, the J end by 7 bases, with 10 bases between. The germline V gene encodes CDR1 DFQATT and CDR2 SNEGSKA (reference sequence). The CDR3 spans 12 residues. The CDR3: CSARVGDSEAFF. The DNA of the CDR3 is TGCAGTGCTAGAGTAGGTGACAGTGAAGCTTTCTTT.

CDR3 sequence: CASSLGTHSYGYTF. The CDR3 bases are TGTGCCAGCAGCTTAGGGACGCATTCCTATGGCTACACCTTC. The chain carries TRBV7-4 and TRBJ1-2, with D uncertain. This CDR3 region has 14 residues. Germline assignment: CDR1 SGHVT and CDR2 SQSDAQ. The germline V and J ends were trimmed by 1 base and 4 bases, with 10 bases remaining between them. The entire variable domain, with the rest obtained from reference TRBV7-4 and TRBJ1-2, is as follows: GAGVSQSPRYKVAKRGRDVALRCDSISGHVTLYWYRQTLGQGSEVLTYSQSDAQRDKSGRPSGRFSAERPERSVSTLKIQRTEQGDSAVYLCASSLGTHSYGYTFGSGTRLTVV.

The DNA for the CDR3 is TGTGCCACCAGCAGAGATATGGCAGAAAATGAAAAACTGTTTTTT. Its translation is CATSRDMAENEKLFF. This chain connects TRBV15 to TRBJ1-4; D gene ambiguous. This CDR3 contains 15 residues. The germline gives CDR1 LNHNV, CDR2 YYDKDF (reference sequence). Trimming shortened V by 0 bases and J by 5 bases, and 10 bases separated the two germline ends.